This T cell receptor beta chain comes out of a study of T cells in Graves' hyperthyroidism and ophthalmopathy. Amplification targeted TCR beta CDR3 regions from RNA transcripts. An initial round of RT-PCR targeting the TCR CDR3 relied on the HTBI primer set. TCRdb analysed the multiplex PCR reads with MiXCR anew, one entry per CDR3 protein. Among over 200,000 distinct CDR3 sequences, roughly 14% were seen once, and the ten largest hold 10% to 15%. Diagnosing involved the use of clinical symptoms, serum thyroxine and TRAb, thyroid ultrasound and orbital computed tomography. The CDR3 spans 18 residues. CDR1 and CDR2 (germline): LNHNV, YYDKDF (reference sequence). On this clonotype: An end of the junction differs from the germline gene, which may be a read error.

The chain uses TRBV15 and TRBJ2-3; TRBD1 might be the D (5 bases). Sequenced sample: blood. This clonotype was sampled from a middle-aged woman with Graves' hyperthyroidism that later progressed to Graves' ophthalmopathy. CDR3: CATSSWARKGMGTDTQYF. The DNA of the CDR3 is TGTGCCACCAGCAGTTGGGCAAGGAAGGGGATGGGCACAGATACGCAGTATTTC. Full variable domain (rest looked up from reference TRBV15 and TRBJ2-3): DAMVIQNPRYQVTQFGKPVTLSCSQTLNHNVMYWYQQKSSQAPKLLFHYYDKDFNNEADTPDNFQSRRPNTSFCFLDIRSPGLGDTAMYLCATSSWARKGMGTDTQYFGPGTRLTVL.